These 19 T cell receptor beta chains share one sample of origin, sequenced in a study of CD8+ T cells in alopecia areata. TCR sequencing used cDNA made by reverse transcription of extracted RNA. Libraries were prepared by immunoSEQ multiplex PCR; TCRdb keeps only in-frame clonotypes and omits some of them. Among more than 200,000 clones listed, less than 80% were seen once. Sequenced material: CD4+ T cells sorted from blood, taken at week 0. These receptors all stem from a human donor with alopecia areata.

This clone was recorded a few times. V usage is TRBV30 and J usage is TRBJ1-1; D gene uncertain. This CDR3 has 10 residues. Germline assignment: CDR1 GTSNPN and CDR2 SVGIG (reference sequence). Trimming shortened V by 8 bases and J by 3 bases, and 7 bases separated the two germline ends. The CDR3 region is CAGWDTEAFF. CDR3 DNA: TGTGCCGGATGGGACACTGAAGCTTTCTTT.

This clone appeared once. V gene TRBV2 combines with J gene TRBJ1-3; D uncertain. V lost 6 bases, J lost 3 bases, and 9 bases lay in between. The CDR3 is 13 residues long. Looked up from germline, CDR1 is SNHLY and CDR2 is FYNNEI. The CDR3 is CASSESSGNTIYF. DNA of the CDR3: TGTGCCAGCAGCGAATCGAGTGGAAACACCATATATTTT.

The chain carries TRBV20-1 and TRBJ1-1, with D perhaps TRBD1 (5 bases). CDR3 size: 11 residues. CDR1 DFQATT and CDR2 SNEGSKA come from the germline V gene (reference sequence). Trimming removed 5 bases at V and 5 bases at J, with 9 bases between. CDR3: CSALGGTEAFF. DNA of the CDR3: TGCAGTGCTTTGGGGGGGACTGAAGCTTTCTTT.

CDR3 protein: CASSLDIESPLHF. CDR3 bases: TGTGCCAGCAGCTTGGACATCGAATCACCCCTCCACTTT. The V gene is TRBV5-4, the J gene TRBJ1-6, with D hard to call. V lost 0 bases and J 10 bases, leaving 8 bases between the germline ends. The CDR3 is 13 residues long. CDR1 and CDR2 (germline): SGHNT, YYREEE (reference sequence).

This clone came up a few times. This chain uses TRBV4-1 with TRBJ2-5; TRBD2 aligns across 7 bases. Germline V gives CDR1 MGHRA, CDR2 YSYEKL. The CDR3 covers 17 residues. J gave up 5 bases and V 0 bases, and 12 bases lay outside the gene matches. The CDR3 sequence is CASSQDHPRGMRETQYF. The CDR3 coding sequence is TGCGCCAGCAGCCAAGATCACCCGCGGGGGATGAGGGAGACCCAGTACTTC.

This CDR3 reads CASSVRPGGAAGYEQYF. CDR3 DNA sequence: TGTGCCAGCAGCGTACGCCCGGGGGGCGCAGCTGGCTACGAGCAGTACTTC. The chain uses TRBV7-2 and TRBJ2-7; D might be TRBD2 (7 bases). The CDR3 extends over 17 amino acids. Germline lookup yields CDR1 SGHTA and CDR2 FQGNSA. The V gene lost 5 bases and the J gene lost 3 bases, with 23 bases spanning the gap.

The chain joins TRBV29-1 to TRBJ1-3, with TRBD1 identical over 7 bases. Losses at the gene ends were 6 bases for V and 3 bases for J; bases not matched to a gene: 8. The CDR3 is 14 amino acids. Germline CDR1 reads SQVTM; CDR2 reads ANQGSEA. The CDR3 protein is CSVKAGGGGNTIYF. Written as DNA, the CDR3 is TGCAGCGTGAAAGCAGGGGGAGGTGGAAACACCATATATTTT.

This chain links TRBV19 with TRBJ2-3, with D maybe TRBD2 (5 bases). Trimming pared 6 bases from V and 0 bases from J, leaving 16 bases between. Germline CDR1 and CDR2: LNHDA and SQIVND (reference sequence). The CDR3 totals 16 residues. CDR3 loop: CASRGPTTRSTDTQYF. DNA of the CDR3: TGTGCCAGTAGGGGTCCGACTACCCGTAGCACAGATACGCAGTATTTT.

The rearrangement links TRBV30 to TRBJ2-3, with 7 bases aligning to TRBD2. The CDR3 extends over 15 amino acids. The J segment lost 0 bases and the V segment lost 1 base, leaving 4 bases of the junction unmatched. CDR1 is GTSNPN and CDR2 is SVGIG in the germline V gene (reference sequence). The CDR3 here is CAWSDDGGSTDTQYF. The CDR3 DNA sequence: TGTGCCTGGAGTGACGACGGGGGGAGCACAGATACGCAGTATTTT.

The chain uses TRBV9 and TRBJ1-2; TRBD1 aligns across 12 bases. The CDR3 extends over 14 amino acids. The V gene's germline CDR1 is SGDLS and CDR2 YYNGEE. V shed 3 bases and J 7 bases; nucleotides not matched to a gene: 4. Here the CDR3 DNA reads TGTGCCAGCAGCGAGGGGACAGGGGGCTTTGGCTACACCTTC. Amino acids: CASSEGTGGFGYTF.

This clone was seen only a few times. The chain links TRBV6-6 to TRBJ2-2; a possible D gene is TRBD1 (5 bases). Looked up from germline, CDR1 is MNHNY and CDR2 is SVGAGI (reference sequence). Trimming removed 6 bases at V and 1 base at J, with 15 bases between. The CDR3 length is 16 residues. The CDR3 coding sequence is TGTGCCAGCAGCGGCTTCCAGGGCTTGAACACCGGGGAGCTGTTTTTT. It encodes CASSGFQGLNTGELFF.

The rearrangement uses TRBV27 and TRBJ2-5; 8 bases fit TRBD1. CDR1 is MNHEY, CDR2 SMNVEV, per germline (reference sequence). This CDR3 is built from 14 residues. With V trimmed by 3 bases and J by 5 bases, 5 bases remained unmatched. The CDR3 DNA reads as TGTGCCAGCAGTTTGACAGGGGCGTGGGAGACCCAGTACTTC. Protein: CASSLTGAWETQYF.

The chain is built from TRBV15 and TRBJ2-7; D might be TRBD1 or TRBD2, each matching 5 bases. The CDR3 length is 14 residues. CDR1 is LNHNV, CDR2 YYDKDF, per germline (reference sequence). Trimming stripped 5 bases from V and 4 bases from J, with 15 bases between. The CDR3 coding sequence is TGTGCCACCAGCCTGAGGGGCGCAGGTTACGAGCAGTACTTC. As protein: CATSLRGAGYEQYF.

The chain is built from TRBV9 and TRBJ1-1, with D unresolved. This CDR3 region has 14 residues. V lost 2 bases, J lost 1 base, and 9 bases lay in between. Germline CDR1 and CDR2: SGDLS and YYNGEE. The CDR3 nucleotides are TGTGCCAGCAGCGTTACTCGGACGAACACTGAAGCTTTCTTT. Amino acid sequence: CASSVTRTNTEAFF.

This clone has more than one count but fewer than ten. J is TRBJ2-5 and V is TRBV19; no clear D. Trimming stripped 5 bases from V and 1 base from J, with 11 bases between. The CDR3 loop spans 14 amino acids. CDR1 and CDR2 from the germline V gene are LNHDA and SQIVND (reference sequence). DNA for the CDR3: TGTGCCAGTAGTGGGCTGGCGCTCCAAGAGACCCAGTACTTC. Its protein is CASSGLALQETQYF.

The rearrangement links TRBV29-1 to TRBJ1-2; D might be TRBD1 (5 bases). With 5 bases removed from V and 8 bases from J, the gap between germline ends came to 24 bases. The CDR3 has 15 amino acids. Germline V CDR1 and CDR2: SQVTM, ANQGSEA. The CDR3 DNA reads as TGCAGCGTTCCCAAGTATCCGGGACGTAGGGAAGGCTACACCTTC. The encoded protein is CSVPKYPGRREGYTF.

The table lists this clone with a few counts. The CDR3 protein is CASRRSGGQETQYF. The CDR3 DNA reads as TGTGCCAGCAGAAGGTCAGGGGGGCAGGAGACCCAGTACTTC. The rearrangement links TRBV2 to TRBJ2-5, with D possibly being TRBD1 (7 bases). The CDR3 loop spans 14 amino acids. CDR1 SNHLY and CDR2 FYNNEI come from the germline V gene. The V gene lost 6 bases and the J gene lost 5 bases, with 16 bases spanning the gap. The variable domain in full, with the rest retrieved from reference TRBV2 and TRBJ2-5, is EPEVTQTPSHQVTQMGQEVILRCVPISNHLYFYWYRQILGQKVEFLVSFYNNEISEKSEIFDDQFSVERPDGSNFTLKIRSTKLEDSAMYFCASRRSGGQETQYFGPGTRLLVL.

This chain joins TRBV30 and TRBJ1-6; D is perhaps TRBD1 (5 bases). The CDR3 covers 13 residues. Germline values: CDR1 GTSNPN, CDR2 SVGIG (reference sequence). V was clipped by 5 bases and J by 7 bases, with 12 bases between them. CDR3 amino acids: CAWGAGMNSPLHF. Written as DNA, the CDR3 is TGTGCCTGGGGGGCAGGGATGAATTCACCCCTCCACTTT.

The chain recombines TRBV25-1 with TRBJ1-1; D call uncertain. The ends were cut back, 2 bases at V and 4 bases at J, with 14 bases in the middle. The CDR3 length is 15 residues. Germline V gives CDR1 MGHDK, CDR2 SYGVNS. Here the CDR3 reads CASSEQGGASTEAFF. CDR3 bases: TGTGCCAGCAGTGAACAAGGAGGTGCTAGCACTGAAGCTTTCTTT.